Detailed here is one T cell receptor beta chain. These data come from a study of blood T cell repertoires in COVID-19. Study at large: T cells, B-cell-depleted T cells, or PBMCs provided the cDNA or gDNA that served as material.

Method: immunoSEQ multiplex PCR; TCRdb's copy keeps in-frame clones and lacks some. Of about 64,000 clones in the sample, 86% were seen once. V was clipped by 1 base and J by 3 bases, with 10 bases between them. Germline CDR1 KGHSH, CDR2 LQKENI. CDR3 size: 14 residues. The gene calls are TRBV18 and TRBJ2-7, with D perhaps matching TRBD2 (6 bases). The origin of this receptor is a man between 45 and 60 years old with active COVID-19. Sequenced input: peripheral blood. CDR3 sequence (DNA): TGTGCCAGCTCACCACGCGGGGTCCACTACGAGCAGTACTTC. Protein product: CASSPRGVHYEQYF.